The clone carrying this T cell receptor beta chain has only a few counts. Its antigen is currently unknown. TCRdb reprocessed the 5' RACE reads with MiXCR, giving one entry per CDR3 protein. The sample holds around 150,000 distinct CDR3 sequences, 13% to 15% seen once. The data belong to a study of T-cell memory formation after mild COVID-19. Study-wide context: TCR clusters were mostly donor specific. Study results and limitations: Pre-infection memory already had some responding clones, implying cross-reactive memory joined. While clones contracting from day 15 to 85 were balanced between CD4 and CD8, later expanders leaned CD4+.

This receptor was taken from an adult woman who had mild COVID-19 (a few samples of this study predate the infection). Cell type and time point are not known. Sequencing was done on a sample of PBMCs or a T cell subset sorted from them (not recorded which).

CDR3 region: CASSQVGTDPYEQYF. The CDR3 DNA is TGCGCCAGCAGCCAAGTGGGGACAGACCCCTACGAGCAGTACTTC. V gene TRBV4-1 combines with J gene TRBJ2-7; 7 bases match TRBD1. Germline assignment: CDR1 MGHRA and CDR2 YSYEKL. Trimming at V came to 1 base and at J to 2 bases, leaving 5 bases not matched to a gene. CDR3 length equals 15 residues.